The sequence of this T cell receptor beta chain was determined in a study of blood T cell repertoires in COVID-19. Study as a whole: Samples representing acute and convalescent COVID-19 were sourced from the United States, Italy and Spain. PBMCs, B-cell-depleted T cells, or T cells provided the cDNA or gDNA that made up the material.

The CDR3 spans 13 residues. CDR1 is SQVTM, CDR2 ANQGSEA, per germline. Trimming removed 5 bases from V and 5 bases from J, with 16 bases in between. TCRdb's table, derived via immunoSEQ multiplex PCR, lists solely in-frame clones and lacks some. The repertoire includes around 140,000 clones, around 87% of them detected once, and approximately 10% sits in the top ten. Assignment of participants to cohorts was predicated upon participant-reported clinical history. This receptor was obtained from a man aged 60-69 years who had recovered from COVID-19. Source material: PBMCs or T cells enriched from blood (not recorded which). The chain employs TRBV29-1 and TRBJ2-7, with D possibly being TRBD1 (6 bases). CDR3 sequence: CSVFSGHLNEQYF. DNA of the CDR3: TGCAGCGTTTTTTCGGGACACCTTAACGAGCAGTACTTC.